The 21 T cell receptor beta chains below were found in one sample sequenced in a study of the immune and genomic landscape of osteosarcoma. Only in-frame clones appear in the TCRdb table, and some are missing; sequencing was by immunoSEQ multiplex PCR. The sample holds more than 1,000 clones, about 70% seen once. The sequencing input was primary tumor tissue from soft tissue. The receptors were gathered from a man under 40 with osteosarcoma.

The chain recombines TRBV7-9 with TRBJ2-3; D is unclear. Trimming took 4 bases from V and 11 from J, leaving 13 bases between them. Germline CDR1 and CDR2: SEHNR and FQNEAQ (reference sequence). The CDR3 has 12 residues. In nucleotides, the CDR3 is TGTGCCAGCAGCTGGGATGCCCATGGGCAGTATTTT. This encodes CASSWDAHGQYF.

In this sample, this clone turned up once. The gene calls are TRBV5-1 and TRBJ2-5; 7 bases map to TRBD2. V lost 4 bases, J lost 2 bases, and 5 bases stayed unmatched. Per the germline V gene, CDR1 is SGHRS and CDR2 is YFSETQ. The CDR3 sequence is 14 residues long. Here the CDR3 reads CASSISGAQETQYF. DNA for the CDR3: TGCGCCAGCAGCATAAGCGGGGCACAAGAGACCCAGTACTTC.

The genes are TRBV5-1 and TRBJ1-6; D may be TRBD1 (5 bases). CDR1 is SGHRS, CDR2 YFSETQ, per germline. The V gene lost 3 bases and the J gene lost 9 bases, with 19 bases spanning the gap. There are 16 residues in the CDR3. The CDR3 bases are TGCGCCAGCAGCTGGAGACCGGGAGCCCAGGGTTCACCCCTCCACTTT. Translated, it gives CASSWRPGAQGSPLHF.

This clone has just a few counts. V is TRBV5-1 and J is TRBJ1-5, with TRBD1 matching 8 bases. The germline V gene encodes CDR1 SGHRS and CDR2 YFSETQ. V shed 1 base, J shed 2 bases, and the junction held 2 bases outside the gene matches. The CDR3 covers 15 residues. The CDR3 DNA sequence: TGCGCCAGCAGCTTGTCGACAGGGGGCAATCAGCCCCAGCATTTT. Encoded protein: CASSLSTGGNQPQHF.

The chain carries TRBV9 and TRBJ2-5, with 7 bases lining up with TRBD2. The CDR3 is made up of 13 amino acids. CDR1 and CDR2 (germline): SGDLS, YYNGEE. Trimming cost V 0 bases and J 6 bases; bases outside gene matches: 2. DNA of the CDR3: TGTGCCAGCAGCGTAGTGGGGGGGAAGACCCAGTACTTC. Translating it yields CASSVVGGKTQYF.

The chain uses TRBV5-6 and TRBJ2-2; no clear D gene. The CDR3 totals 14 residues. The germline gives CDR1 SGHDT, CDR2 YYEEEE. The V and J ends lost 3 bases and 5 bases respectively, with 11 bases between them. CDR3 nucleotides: TGTGCCAGCAGCTGGCCGGGTTATACCGGGGAGCTGTTTTTT. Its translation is CASSWPGYTGELFF.

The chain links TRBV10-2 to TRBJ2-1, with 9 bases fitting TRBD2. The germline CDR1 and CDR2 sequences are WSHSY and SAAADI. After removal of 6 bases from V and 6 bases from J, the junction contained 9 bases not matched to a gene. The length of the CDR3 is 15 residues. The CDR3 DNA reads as TGCGCCAGCAGACCTCGGGAAGCGGGAGGCAATGAGCAGTTCTTC. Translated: CASRPREAGGNEQFF.

CDR3 in DNA: TGTGCCAGCAGTTCCCCGGACAGGAATGGCTATGGCTACACCTTC. It encodes CASSSPDRNGYGYTF. The J gene is TRBJ1-2, the V gene TRBV28, with 7 bases matching TRBD1. This CDR3 is built from 15 residues. The trim removed 4 bases at V and 4 bases at J, leaving 9 bases unmatched. Germline V gives CDR1 MDHEN, CDR2 SYDVKM.

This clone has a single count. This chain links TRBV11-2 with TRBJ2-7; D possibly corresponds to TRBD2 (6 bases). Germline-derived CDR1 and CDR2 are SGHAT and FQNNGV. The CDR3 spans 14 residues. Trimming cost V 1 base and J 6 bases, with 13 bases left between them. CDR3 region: CASSLVAGLGEQYF. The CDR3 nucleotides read TGTGCCAGCAGCTTAGTGGCGGGGTTGGGCGAGCAGTACTTC.

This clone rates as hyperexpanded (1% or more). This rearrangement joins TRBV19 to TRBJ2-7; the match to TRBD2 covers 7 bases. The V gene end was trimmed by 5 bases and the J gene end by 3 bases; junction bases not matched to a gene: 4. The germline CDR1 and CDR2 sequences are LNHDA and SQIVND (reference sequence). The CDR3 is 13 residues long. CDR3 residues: CASSYGLVYEQYF. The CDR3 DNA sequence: TGTGCCAGTAGTTATGGACTAGTCTACGAGCAGTACTTC.

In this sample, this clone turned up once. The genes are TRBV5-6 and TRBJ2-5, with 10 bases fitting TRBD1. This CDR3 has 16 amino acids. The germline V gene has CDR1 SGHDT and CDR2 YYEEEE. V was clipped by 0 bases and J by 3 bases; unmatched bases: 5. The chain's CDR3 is CASSLDGTGAEETQYF. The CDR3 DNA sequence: TGTGCCAGCAGCTTGGATGGGACAGGGGCGGAAGAGACCCAGTACTTC.

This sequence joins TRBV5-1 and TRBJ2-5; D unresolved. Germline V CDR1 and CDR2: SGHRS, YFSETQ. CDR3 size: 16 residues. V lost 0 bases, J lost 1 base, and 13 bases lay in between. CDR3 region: CASSLASPLGQETQYF. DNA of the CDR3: TGCGCCAGCAGCTTGGCTTCCCCCCTGGGCCAAGAGACCCAGTACTTC.

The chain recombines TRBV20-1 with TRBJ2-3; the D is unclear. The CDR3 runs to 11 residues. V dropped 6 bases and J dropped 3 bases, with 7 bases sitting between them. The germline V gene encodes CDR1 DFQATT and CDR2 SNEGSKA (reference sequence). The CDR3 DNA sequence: TGCAGTGCGCAAGGTACAGATACGCAGTATTTT. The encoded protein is CSAQGTDTQYF.

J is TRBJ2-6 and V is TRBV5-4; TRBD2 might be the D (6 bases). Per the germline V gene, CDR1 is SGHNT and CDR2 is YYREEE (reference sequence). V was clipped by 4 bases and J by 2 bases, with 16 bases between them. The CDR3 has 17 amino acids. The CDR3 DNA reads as TGTGCCAGCAGCCTAGACCGGGGGTCTGCTGGGGCCAACGTCCTGACTTTC. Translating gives CASSLDRGSAGANVLTF. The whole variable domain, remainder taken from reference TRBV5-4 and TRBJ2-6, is ETGVTQSPTHLIKTRGQQVTLRCSSQSGHNTVSWYQQALGQGPQFIFQYYREEENGRGNFPPRFSGLQFPNYSSELNVNALELDDSALYLCASSLDRGSAGANVLTFGAGSRLTVL.

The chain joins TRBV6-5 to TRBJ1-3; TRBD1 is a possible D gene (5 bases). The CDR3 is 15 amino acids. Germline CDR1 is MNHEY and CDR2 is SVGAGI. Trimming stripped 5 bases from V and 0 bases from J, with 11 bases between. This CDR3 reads CASSHGGNSGNTIYF. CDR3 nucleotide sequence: TGTGCCAGCAGTCACGGGGGAAACTCTGGAAACACCATATATTTT.

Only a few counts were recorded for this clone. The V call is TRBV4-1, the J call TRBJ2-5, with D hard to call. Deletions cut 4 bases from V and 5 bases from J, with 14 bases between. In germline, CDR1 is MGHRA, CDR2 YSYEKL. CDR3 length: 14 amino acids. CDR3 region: CASSPTTRVETQYF. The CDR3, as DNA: TGCGCCAGCAGCCCCACCACTCGGGTGGAGACCCAGTACTTC.

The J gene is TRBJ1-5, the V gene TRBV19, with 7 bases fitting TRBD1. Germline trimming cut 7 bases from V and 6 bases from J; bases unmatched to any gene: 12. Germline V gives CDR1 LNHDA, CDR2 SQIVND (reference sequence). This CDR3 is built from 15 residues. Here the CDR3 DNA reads TGTGCCAGTAAGAGGGGGCGAGGGAACGGTCAGCCCCAGCATTTT. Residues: CASKRGRGNGQPQHF. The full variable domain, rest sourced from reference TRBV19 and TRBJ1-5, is DGGITQSPKYLFRKEGQNVTLSCEQNLNHDAMYWYRQDPGQGLRLIYYSQIVNDFQKGDIAEGYSVSREKKESFPLTVTSAQKNPTAFYLCASKRGRGNGQPQHFGDGTRLSIL.

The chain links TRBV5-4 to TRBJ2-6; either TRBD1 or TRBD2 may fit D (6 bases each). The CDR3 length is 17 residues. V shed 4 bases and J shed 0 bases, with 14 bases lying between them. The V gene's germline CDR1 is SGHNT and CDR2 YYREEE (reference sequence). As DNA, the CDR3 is TGTGCCAGCAGCCTCGGGGGCCCGAGCTCTGGGGCCAACGTCCTGACTTTC. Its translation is CASSLGGPSSGANVLTF.

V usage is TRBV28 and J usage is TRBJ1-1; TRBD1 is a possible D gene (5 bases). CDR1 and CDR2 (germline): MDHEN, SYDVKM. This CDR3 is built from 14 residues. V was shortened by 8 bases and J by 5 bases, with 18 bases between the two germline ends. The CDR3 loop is CASGVLGENTEAFF. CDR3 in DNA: TGTGCCAGCGGCGTACTAGGGGAAAATACTGAAGCTTTCTTT.

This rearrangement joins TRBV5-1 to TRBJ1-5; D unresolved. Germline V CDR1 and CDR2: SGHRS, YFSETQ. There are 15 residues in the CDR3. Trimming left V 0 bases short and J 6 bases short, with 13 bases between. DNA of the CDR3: TGCGCCAGCAGCTTGGACGGGGAAAAAGGTCAGCCCCAGCATTTT. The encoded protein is CASSLDGEKGQPQHF.

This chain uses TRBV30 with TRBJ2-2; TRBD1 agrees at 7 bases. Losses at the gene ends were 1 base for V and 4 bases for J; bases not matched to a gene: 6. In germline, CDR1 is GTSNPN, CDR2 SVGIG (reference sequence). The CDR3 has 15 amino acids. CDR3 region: CAWSARTGATGELFF. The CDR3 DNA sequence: TGTGCCTGGAGTGCCCGAACAGGGGCCACCGGGGAGCTGTTTTTT.